One T cell receptor beta chain is described in this entry. Trimming shortened V by 7 bases and J by 5 bases, and 17 bases separated the two germline ends. Germline V gene sequence: CDR1 SQVTM, CDR2 ANQGSEA. The CDR3 runs to 13 residues. This sample was taken from a study of blood T cell repertoires in COVID-19. Study details: COVID-19 samples from acute and convalescent phases originated in the United States, Italy and Spain.

TCRdb's table, derived via immunoSEQ multiplex PCR, lists solely in-frame clones and lacks some. This sample has over 400,000 clones, with 75% to 90% found just once. This clonotype was obtained from a human donor in a cohort sampled during active COVID-19. Sequenced sample: peripheral blood. This chain uses TRBV29-1 with TRBJ2-5; the D gene is possibly TRBD1 (6 bases). This CDR3 reads CSALGVQGETQYF. The CDR3 nucleotides are TGCAGCGCACTGGGAGTCCAGGGGGAGACCCAGTACTTC.